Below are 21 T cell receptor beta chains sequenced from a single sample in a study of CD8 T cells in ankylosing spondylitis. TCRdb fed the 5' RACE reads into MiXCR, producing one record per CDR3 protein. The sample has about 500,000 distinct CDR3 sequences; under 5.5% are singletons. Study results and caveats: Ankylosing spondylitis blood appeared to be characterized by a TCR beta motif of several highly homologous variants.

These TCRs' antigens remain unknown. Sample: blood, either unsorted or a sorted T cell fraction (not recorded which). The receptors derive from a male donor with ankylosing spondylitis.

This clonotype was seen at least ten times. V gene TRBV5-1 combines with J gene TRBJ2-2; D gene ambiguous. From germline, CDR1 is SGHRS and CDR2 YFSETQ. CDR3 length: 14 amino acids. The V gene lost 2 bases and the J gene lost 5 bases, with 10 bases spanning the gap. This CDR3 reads CASSLDPGTGELFF. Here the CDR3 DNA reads TGCGCCAGCAGCTTAGACCCCGGAACCGGGGAGCTGTTTTTT.

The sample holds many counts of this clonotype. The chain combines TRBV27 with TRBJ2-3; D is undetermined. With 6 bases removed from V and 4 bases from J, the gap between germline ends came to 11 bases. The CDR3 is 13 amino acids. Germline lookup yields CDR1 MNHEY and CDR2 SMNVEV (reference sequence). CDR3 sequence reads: CASRNGVSDTQYF. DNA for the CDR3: TGTGCCAGCAGAAACGGAGTTTCAGATACGCAGTATTTT.

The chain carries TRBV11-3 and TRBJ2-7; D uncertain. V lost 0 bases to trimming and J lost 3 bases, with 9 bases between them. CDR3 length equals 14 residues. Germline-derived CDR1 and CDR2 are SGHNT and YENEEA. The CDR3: CASSLEASHYEQYF. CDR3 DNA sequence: TGTGCCAGCAGCTTAGAGGCCTCTCACTACGAGCAGTACTTC.

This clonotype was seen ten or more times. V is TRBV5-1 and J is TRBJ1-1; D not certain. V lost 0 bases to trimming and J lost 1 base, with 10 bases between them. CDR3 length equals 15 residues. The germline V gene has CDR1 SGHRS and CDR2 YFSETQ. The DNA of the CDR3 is TGCGCCAGCAGCTTGGTTCATCAGAGGAACACTGAAGCTTTCTTT. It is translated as CASSLVHQRNTEAFF.

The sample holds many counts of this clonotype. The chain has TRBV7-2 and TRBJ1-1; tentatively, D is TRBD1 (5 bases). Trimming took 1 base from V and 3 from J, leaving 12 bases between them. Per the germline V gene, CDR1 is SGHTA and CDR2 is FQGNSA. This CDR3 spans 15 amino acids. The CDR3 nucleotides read TGTGCCAGCAGCTTAGTCCTCCTGGGGGACACTGAAGCTTTCTTT. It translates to CASSLVLLGDTEAFF.

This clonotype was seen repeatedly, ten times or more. CDR3 bases: TGTGCCAGCTCACGCACCGGGACAGCCTATGGCTACACCTTC. The encoded protein is CASSRTGTAYGYTF. The chain has TRBV12-3 or TRBV12-4 and TRBJ1-2, with 7 bases identical to TRBD1. The CDR3 consists of 14 residues. V trimming: 8 bases; J trimming: 4 bases; junction bases outside the gene matches: 10.

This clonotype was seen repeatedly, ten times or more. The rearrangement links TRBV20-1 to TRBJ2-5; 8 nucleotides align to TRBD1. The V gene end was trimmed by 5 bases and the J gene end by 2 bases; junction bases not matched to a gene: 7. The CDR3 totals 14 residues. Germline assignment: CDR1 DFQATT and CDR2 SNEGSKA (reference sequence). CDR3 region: CSASDRVEQETQYF. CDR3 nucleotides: TGCAGTGCTTCGGACAGGGTAGAACAAGAGACCCAGTACTTC.

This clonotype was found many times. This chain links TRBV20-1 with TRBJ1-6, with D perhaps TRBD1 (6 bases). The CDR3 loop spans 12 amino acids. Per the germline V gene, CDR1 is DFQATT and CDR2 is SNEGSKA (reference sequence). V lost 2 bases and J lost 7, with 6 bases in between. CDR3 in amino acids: CSARRGNSPLHF. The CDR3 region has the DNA TGCAGTGCTAGAAGGGGGAATTCACCCCTCCACTTT.

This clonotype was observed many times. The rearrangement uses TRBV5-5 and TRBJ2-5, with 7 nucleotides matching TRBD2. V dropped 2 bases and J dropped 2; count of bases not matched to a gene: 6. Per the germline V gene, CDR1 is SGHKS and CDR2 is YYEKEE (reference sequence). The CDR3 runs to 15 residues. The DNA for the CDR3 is TGTGCCAGCAGCTTATTTAGCGGGTTTCAAGAGACCCAGTACTTC. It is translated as CASSLFSGFQETQYF.

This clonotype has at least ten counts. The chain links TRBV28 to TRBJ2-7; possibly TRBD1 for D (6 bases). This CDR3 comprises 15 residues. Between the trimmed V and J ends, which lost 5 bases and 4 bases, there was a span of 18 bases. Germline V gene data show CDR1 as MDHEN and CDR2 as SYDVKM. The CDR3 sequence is CASSIQGKGVYEQYF. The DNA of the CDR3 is TGTGCCAGCAGTATACAGGGAAAAGGCGTTTACGAGCAGTACTTC.

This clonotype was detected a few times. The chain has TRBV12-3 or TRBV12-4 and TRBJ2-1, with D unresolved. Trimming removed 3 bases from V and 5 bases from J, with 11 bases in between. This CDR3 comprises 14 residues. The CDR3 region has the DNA TGTGCCAGCAGTTTTTATGGGCTCAACAATGAGCAGTTCTTC. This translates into CASSFYGLNNEQFF.

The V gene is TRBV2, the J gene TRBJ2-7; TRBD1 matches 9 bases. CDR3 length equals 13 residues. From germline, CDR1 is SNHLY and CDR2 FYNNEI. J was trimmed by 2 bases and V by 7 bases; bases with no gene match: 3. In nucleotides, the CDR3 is TGTGCCAGCAAGGACAGGGGCCCCTACGAGCAGTACTTC. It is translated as CASKDRGPYEQYF.

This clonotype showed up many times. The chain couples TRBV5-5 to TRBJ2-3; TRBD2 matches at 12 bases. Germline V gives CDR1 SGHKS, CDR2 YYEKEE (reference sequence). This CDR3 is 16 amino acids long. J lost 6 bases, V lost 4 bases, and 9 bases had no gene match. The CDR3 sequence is CASSTRTSGIKDTQYF. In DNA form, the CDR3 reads TGTGCCAGCAGCACCCGGACTAGCGGGATTAAGGATACGCAGTATTTT.

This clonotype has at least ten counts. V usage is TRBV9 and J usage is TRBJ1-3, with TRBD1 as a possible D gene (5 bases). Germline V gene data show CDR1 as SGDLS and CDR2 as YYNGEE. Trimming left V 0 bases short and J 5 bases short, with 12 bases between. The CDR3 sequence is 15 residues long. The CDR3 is CASSVDGGRRNTIYF. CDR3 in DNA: TGTGCCAGCAGCGTAGATGGGGGACGTAGAAACACCATATATTTT.

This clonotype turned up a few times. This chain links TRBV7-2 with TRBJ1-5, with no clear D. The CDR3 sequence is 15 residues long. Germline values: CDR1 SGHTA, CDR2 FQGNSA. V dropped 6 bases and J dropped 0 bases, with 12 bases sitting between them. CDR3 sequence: CASSEGLYSNQPQHF. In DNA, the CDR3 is TGTGCCAGCAGTGAGGGTCTTTATAGCAATCAGCCCCAGCATTTT.

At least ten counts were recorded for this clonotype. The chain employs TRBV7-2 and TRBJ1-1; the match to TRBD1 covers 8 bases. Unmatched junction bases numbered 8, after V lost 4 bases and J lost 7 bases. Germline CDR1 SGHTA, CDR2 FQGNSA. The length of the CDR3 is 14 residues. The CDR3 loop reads CASSYVGQADEAFF. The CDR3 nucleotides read TGTGCCAGCAGCTACGTGGGACAGGCTGATGAAGCTTTCTTT.

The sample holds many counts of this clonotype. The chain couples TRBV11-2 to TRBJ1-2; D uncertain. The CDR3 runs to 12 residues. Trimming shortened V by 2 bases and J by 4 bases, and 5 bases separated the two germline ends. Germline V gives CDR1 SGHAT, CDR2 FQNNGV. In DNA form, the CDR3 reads TGTGCCAGCAGCTTAAACAGCTATGGCTACACCTTC. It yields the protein CASSLNSYGYTF.

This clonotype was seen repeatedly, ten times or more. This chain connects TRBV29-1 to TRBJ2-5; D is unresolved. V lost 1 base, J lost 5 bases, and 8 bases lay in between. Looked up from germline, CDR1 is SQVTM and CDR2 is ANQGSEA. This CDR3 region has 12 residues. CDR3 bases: TGCAGCGTTGAAGCAAGGGTTGAGACCCAGTACTTC. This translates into CSVEARVETQYF.

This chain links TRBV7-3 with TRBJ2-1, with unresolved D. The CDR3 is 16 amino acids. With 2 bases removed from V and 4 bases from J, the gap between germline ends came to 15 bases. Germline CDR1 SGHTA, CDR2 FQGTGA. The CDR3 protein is CASSLSYGSGYNEQFF. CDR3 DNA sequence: TGTGCCAGCAGCTTATCATATGGTTCTGGGTACAATGAGCAGTTCTTC.

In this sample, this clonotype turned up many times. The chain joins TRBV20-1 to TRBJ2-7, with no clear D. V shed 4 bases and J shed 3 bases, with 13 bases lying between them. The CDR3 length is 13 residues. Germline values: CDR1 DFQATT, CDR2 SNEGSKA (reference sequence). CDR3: CSATNPTGYEQYF. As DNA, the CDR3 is TGCAGTGCTACAAACCCGACTGGCTACGAGCAGTACTTC.

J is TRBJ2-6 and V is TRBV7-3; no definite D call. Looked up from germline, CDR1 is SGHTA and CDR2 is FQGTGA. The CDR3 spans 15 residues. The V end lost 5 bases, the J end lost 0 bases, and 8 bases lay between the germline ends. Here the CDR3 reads CASSRPSSGANVLTF. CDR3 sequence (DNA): TGTGCCAGCAGCCGACCCAGCTCTGGGGCCAACGTCCTGACTTTC.